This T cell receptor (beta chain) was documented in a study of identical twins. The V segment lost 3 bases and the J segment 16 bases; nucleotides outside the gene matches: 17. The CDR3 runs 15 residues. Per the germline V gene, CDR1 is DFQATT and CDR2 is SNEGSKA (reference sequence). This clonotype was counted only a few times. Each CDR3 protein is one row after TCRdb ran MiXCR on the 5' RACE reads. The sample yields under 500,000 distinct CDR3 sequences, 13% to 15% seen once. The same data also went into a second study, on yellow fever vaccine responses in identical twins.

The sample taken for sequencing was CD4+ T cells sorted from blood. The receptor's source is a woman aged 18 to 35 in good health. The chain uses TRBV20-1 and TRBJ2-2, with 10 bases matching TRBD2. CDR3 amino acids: CSARAGSSGGRREFF. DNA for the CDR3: TGCAGTGCTAGGGCTGGGTCTAGCGGGGGTCGAAGAGAGTTTTTT.